This T cell receptor beta chain was retrieved from a study of shared clonotypes between healthy human individuals. This CDR3 has 14 residues. CDR1 and CDR2 (germline): LNHDA, SQIVND (reference sequence). Trimming took 5 bases from V and 4 from J, leaving 14 bases between them. The method was immunoSEQ multiplex PCR; TCRdb's version includes in-frame clones alone and lacks a portion of them. Of 2 million to 2.5 million clones in the sample, 85% to 95% were seen once. The clonotype comes from a man aged 18 to 29 in good health. Some clones in this sample may be carry-over from other donors' samples. Sequencing was done on a sample of naive CD4+ T cells from PBMCs. Subset denoted: CD45RA+ positively selected. The chain employs TRBV19 and TRBJ1-2, with D possibly being TRBD1 (6 bases). CDR3 loop: CASSDRTETYGYTF. The CDR3 DNA follows: TGTGCCAGTAGTGACAGGACGGAAACCTATGGCTACACCTTC.